The rows below give T cell receptor beta chains drawn from one sample of a study of blood T cell repertoires in COVID-19. Data came from immunoSEQ multiplex PCR; TCRdb stores just in-frame clones and leaves some out. The data show 150,000 or so clones, 86% seen once. The sample taken for sequencing was peripheral blood. These receptors were obtained from an older woman with acute or convalescent COVID-19. CDR3s include the opening cysteine and the closing phenylalanine or tryptophan. The order of the fields is CDR3 protein, CDR3 DNA, clone size, J gene, D gene, V gene. The D gene is left open where the match is weak. Not every row has a clone size; where given, it reads once, few, many or a size class.

CDR3 protein: CASSRGSLTGNLMNTEAFF; CDR3 DNA: TGCGCCAGCAGTAGGGGGAGCCTAACAGGGAACCTCATGAACACTGAAGCTTTCTTT; clone size: -; J gene: TRBJ1-1; D gene: -; V gene: TRBV4-1
CDR3 protein: CASSTGGGYGYTF; CDR3 DNA: TGTGCCAGCAGCACAGGGGGGGGGTATGGCTACACCTTC; clone size: few; J gene: TRBJ1-2; D gene: TRBD1; V gene: TRBV27
CDR3 protein: CASSQDITSYSYTF; CDR3 DNA: TGTGCCAGCAGCCAAGATATCACCTCCTATAGCTACACCTTC; clone size: -; J gene: TRBJ1-2; D gene: -; V gene: TRBV4-2
CDR3 protein: CASKVTGSNNEQFF; CDR3 DNA: TGTGCCAGCAAAGTGACAGGGTCCAACAATGAGCAGTTCTTC; clone size: -; J gene: TRBJ2-1; D gene: TRBD1; V gene: TRBV18
CDR3 protein: CASSQRADTQYF; CDR3 DNA: TGTGCCAGCAGCCAACGAGCAGATACGCAGTATTTT; clone size: -; J gene: TRBJ2-3; D gene: -; V gene: TRBV3-1/TRBV3-2
CDR3 protein: CASSPSRGPQNEQFF; CDR3 DNA: TGTGCCAGCAGCCCGTCGCGGGGACCTCAAAATGAGCAGTTCTTC; clone size: -; J gene: TRBJ2-1; D gene: -; V gene: TRBV7-3
CDR3 protein: CASSETGTDTQYF; CDR3 DNA: TGCGCCAGCAGCGAGACAGGTACCGATACGCAGTATTTT; clone size: -; J gene: TRBJ2-3; D gene: -; V gene: TRBV5-1
CDR3 protein: CASSIAGRETQYF; CDR3 DNA: TGTGCCAGTAGTATAGCAGGGCGTGAGACCCAGTACTTC; clone size: -; J gene: TRBJ2-5; D gene: -; V gene: TRBV19
CDR3 protein: CASSLVLAGTNTGELFF; CDR3 DNA: TGTGCCAGCAGCTTAGTACTAGCGGGTACGAACACCGGGGAGCTGTTTTTT; clone size: -; J gene: TRBJ2-2; D gene: TRBD2; V gene: TRBV7-2
CDR3 protein: CASRPWDSPEKLFF; CDR3 DNA: TGTGCCAGTCGACCGTGGGACAGCCCCGAAAAACTGTTTTTT; clone size: -; J gene: TRBJ1-4; D gene: TRBD1; V gene: TRBV19